The T cell receptor beta chain under discussion was sequenced for a study of blood T cell repertoires in COVID-19. For the study at large: The United States, Italy and Spain provided the acute and convalescent COVID-19 samples. T cells, B-cell-depleted T cells, or PBMCs provided the cDNA or gDNA that served as material.

Original processing methods: Using reference gene primer amplification, nucleated cell counts were estimated. Using immunoSEQ multiplex PCR, the repertoire was profiled, and TCRdb retains in-frame clones only, with some absent. Clone size and V and J calls were adopted from that table, with D and trimming inferred from the DNA. The table shows about 340,000 clones, with about 86% occurring only once. This CDR3 has 15 residues. V was clipped by 4 bases and J by 0 bases, with 12 bases between them. Germline CDR1 LGHNA, CDR2 YSLEER. Sequenced sample: peripheral blood. This chain joins TRBV4-3 and TRBJ1-2; D remains ambiguous. The receptor was derived from a man younger than 45 with active or convalescent COVID-19. The CDR3: CASSPRTGANYGYTF. CDR3 sequence (DNA): TGCGCCAGCAGCCCCCGTACGGGAGCTAACTATGGCTACACCTTC.